The rows below give T cell receptor beta chains drawn from one sample of a study of blood T cell repertoires in COVID-19. Sequenced by immunoSEQ multiplex PCR; TCRdb stores in-frame clones only, minus some. The sample lists under 200,000 clones, about 80% occurring once. The sample comprised PBMCs or T cells enriched from blood (not recorded which). The receptors derive from a woman aged 70-85 years in a cohort exposed to, infected with or recovered from COVID-19 (not recorded which). Each CDR3 is given with its conserved first and last residue. A D gene is named only where the DNA matches it firmly. For some rows the clone size is stated as once, few or many, or as a class when expanded; others skip it.

v_call	clone_size	d_call	j_call	cdr3_nt	cdr3_aa
TRBV9	once	-	TRBJ1-6	TGTGCCAGCAGCGCGGACGGGAGCGATAATTCACCCCTCCACTTT	CASSADGSDNSPLHF
TRBV7-8	-	TRBD1	TRBJ1-4	TGTGCCAGCAGCTTTGTAGGGGGCGATGAAAAACTGTTTTTT	CASSFVGGDEKLFF
TRBV12-5	-	-	TRBJ2-1	TGTGCTAGTGGTTTGGTGCCGGACTGGAATGAGCAGTTCTTC	CASGLVPDWNEQFF
TRBV3-1/TRBV3-2	-	-	TRBJ2-5	TGTGCCAGCAGCCAACAAGACTATGTCGGGGAGACCCAGTACTTC	CASSQQDYVGETQYF
TRBV6-2/TRBV6-3	-	-	TRBJ1-1	TGTGCCAGCAGTGCCATGGGGGCGCGGTTCCTGTACACTGAAGCTTTCTTT	CASSAMGARFLYTEAFF
TRBV28	-	-	TRBJ1-2	TGTGCCAGCAGTTGGGGGAGGGGCAACTATGGCTACACCTTC	CASSWGRGNYGYTF
TRBV12-5	-	TRBD1	TRBJ2-5	TGTGCTAGTGGGCCCAGGGGGCACGAGACCCAGTACTTC	CASGPRGHETQYF
TRBV7-2	-	TRBD1	TRBJ1-5	TGTGCCAGCAGCTTAGGTGGACAGGGTCTCAATCAGCCCCAGCATTTT	CASSLGGQGLNQPQHF
TRBV27	-	-	TRBJ1-1	TGTGCCAGCATCGAGGGGGCTGAAGCTTTCTTT	CASIEGAEAFF
TRBV28	-	-	TRBJ2-7	TGTGCCACTGGGCGGGACTACGAGCAGTACTTC	CATGRDYEQYF
TRBV5-6	once	-	TRBJ2-2	TGTGCCAGCAGCACTCTCGGGGGATACGCCGGGGAGCTGTTTTTT	CASSTLGGYAGELFF
TRBV21-1	-	-	TRBJ2-3	TGTGCCAGCAGCCAGGACAAAGGGGATACGCAGTATTTT	CASSQDKGDTQYF
TRBV12-3/TRBV12-4	-	-	TRBJ1-1	TGTGCCAGCAGTTTGGCGGCTAACACTGAAGCTTTCTTT	CASSLAANTEAFF
TRBV29-1	-	-	TRBJ1-2	TGCAGCGTTGAAGTCCCGGAGGGGACTTATGGCTACACCTTC	CSVEVPEGTYGYTF
TRBV10-1	-	-	TRBJ2-3	TGCGCCAGATGTGGGGGGGCCGGGTCAGATACGCAGTATTTT	CARCGGAGSDTQYF
TRBV11-2	-	-	TRBJ2-7	TGTGCCAGCAGCTTGAGTGCAGGGGGGAACTCCTACGAGCAGTACTTC	CASSLSAGGNSYEQYF